This entry features one TCR beta chain sequence. The sample originates from a study of CD8+ T cells in alopecia areata. Trimming shortened V by 1 base and J by 3 bases, and 7 bases separated the two germline ends. Germline-derived CDR1 and CDR2 are SGHRS and YFSETQ. The CDR3 loop spans 13 amino acids. Extracted from the samples, RNA was reverse transcribed into cDNA to serve as the sequencing template. Produced via immunoSEQ multiplex PCR; TCRdb's table is partial and in-frame only. The sample contains roughly 200,000 clones, 50% to 60% of which appear only once. Sample treatment: oral pan-JAK inhibitor, 5-10 mg twice daily.

Sequencing was performed on CD4+ T cells sorted from blood, taken at week 4, from a patient treated with tofacitinib. The gene calls are TRBV5-1 and TRBJ1-1, with unresolved D. The TCR comes from a human donor with alopecia areata. CDR3 residues: CASSLKRHTEAFF. Written as DNA, the CDR3 is TGCGCCAGCAGCTTGAAGAGGCACACTGAAGCTTTCTTT.